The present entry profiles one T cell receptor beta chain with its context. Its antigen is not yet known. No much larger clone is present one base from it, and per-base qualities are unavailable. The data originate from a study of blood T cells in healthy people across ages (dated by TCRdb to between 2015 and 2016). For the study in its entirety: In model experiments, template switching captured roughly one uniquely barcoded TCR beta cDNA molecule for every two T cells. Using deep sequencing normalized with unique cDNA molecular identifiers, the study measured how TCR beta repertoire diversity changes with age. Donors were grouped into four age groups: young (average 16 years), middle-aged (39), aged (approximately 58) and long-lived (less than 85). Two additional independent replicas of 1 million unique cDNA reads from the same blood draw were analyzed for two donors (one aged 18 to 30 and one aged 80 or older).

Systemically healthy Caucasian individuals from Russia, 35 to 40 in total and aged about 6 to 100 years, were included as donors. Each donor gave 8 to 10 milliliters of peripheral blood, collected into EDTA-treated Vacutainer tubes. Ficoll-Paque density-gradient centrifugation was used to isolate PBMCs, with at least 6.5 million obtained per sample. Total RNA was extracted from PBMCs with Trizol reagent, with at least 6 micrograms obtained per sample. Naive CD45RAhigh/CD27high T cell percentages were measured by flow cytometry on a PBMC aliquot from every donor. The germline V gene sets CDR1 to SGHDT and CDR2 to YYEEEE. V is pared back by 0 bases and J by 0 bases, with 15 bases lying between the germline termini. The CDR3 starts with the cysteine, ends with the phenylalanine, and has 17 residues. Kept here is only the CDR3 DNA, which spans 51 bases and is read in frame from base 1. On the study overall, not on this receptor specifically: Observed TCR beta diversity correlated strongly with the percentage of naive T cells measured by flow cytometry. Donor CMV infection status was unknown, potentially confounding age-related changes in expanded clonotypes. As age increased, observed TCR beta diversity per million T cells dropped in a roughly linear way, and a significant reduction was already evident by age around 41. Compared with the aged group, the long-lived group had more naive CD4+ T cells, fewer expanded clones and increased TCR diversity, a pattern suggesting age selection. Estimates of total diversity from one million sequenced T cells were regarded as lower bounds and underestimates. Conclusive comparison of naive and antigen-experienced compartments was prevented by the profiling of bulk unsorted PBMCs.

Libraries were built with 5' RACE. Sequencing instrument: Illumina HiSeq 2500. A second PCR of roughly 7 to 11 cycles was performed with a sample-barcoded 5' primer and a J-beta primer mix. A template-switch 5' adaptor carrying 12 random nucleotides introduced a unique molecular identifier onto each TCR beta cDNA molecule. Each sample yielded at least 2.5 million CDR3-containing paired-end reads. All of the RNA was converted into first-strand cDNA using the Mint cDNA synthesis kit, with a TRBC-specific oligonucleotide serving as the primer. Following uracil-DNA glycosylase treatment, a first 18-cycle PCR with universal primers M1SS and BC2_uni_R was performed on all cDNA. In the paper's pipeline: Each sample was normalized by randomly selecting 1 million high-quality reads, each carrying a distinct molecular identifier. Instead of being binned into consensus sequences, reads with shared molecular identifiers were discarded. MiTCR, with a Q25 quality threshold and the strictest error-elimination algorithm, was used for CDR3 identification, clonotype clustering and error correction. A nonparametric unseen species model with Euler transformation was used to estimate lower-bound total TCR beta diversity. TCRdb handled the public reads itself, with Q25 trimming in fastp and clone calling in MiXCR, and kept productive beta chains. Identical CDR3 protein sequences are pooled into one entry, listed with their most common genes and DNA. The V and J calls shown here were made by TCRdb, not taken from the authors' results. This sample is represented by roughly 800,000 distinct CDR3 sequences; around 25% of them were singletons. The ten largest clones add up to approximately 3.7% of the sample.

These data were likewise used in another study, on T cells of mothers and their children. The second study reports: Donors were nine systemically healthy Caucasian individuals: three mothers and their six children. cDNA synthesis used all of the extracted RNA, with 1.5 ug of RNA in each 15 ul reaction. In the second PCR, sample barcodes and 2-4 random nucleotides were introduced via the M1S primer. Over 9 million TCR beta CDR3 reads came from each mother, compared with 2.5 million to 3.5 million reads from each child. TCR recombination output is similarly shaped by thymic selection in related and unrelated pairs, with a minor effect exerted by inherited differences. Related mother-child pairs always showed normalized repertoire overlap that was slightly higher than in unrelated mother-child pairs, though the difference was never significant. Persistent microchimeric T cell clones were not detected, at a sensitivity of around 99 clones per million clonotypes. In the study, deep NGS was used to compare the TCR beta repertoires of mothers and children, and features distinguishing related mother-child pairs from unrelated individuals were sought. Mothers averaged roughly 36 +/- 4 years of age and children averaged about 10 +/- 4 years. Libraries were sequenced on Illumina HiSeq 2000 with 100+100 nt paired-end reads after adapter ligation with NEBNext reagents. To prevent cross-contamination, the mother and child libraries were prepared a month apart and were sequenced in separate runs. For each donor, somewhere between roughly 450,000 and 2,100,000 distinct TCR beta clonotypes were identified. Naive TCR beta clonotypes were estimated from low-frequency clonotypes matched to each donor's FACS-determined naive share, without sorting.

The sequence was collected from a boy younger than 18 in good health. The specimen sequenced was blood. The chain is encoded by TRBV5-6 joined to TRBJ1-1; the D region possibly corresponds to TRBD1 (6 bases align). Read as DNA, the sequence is TGTGCCAGCAGCTTGGGACCGGGACGGGACATGAACACTGAAGCTTTCTTT. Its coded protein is CASSLGPGRDMNTEAFF.